The clone carrying this T cell receptor beta chain has more than one count but fewer than ten. The donors, healthy Caucasians from Russia, were aged about 6 to 90. Each of the donors had approximately 10 milliliters of peripheral blood drawn into EDTA-treated Vacutainer tubes. This specimen comes from a study of blood T cells in healthy people across ages. Through a sample-barcoded 5' primer and a J-beta primer mix, a second PCR was run for roughly 7 to 12 cycles. TCRdb itself ran the 5' RACE reads through MiXCR, one entry per CDR3 protein. The sample includes around 990,000 distinct CDR3 sequences, roughly two fifths seen only once; the top ten take about 12%. Germline CDR1 LGHNA, CDR2 YSLEER. The length of the CDR3 is 16 residues. V lost 4 bases to trimming and J lost 1 base; unmatched junction nucleotides: 8.

The chain combines TRBV4-3 with TRBJ1-2; 8 bases match TRBD1. The TCR sequence derives from a man between 18 and 29 years old in good health. Input material: blood. CDR3 sequence reads: CASSLSGGAFNYGYTF. The CDR3, as DNA: TGCGCCAGCAGCCTATCAGGGGGCGCATTTAACTATGGCTACACCTTC.